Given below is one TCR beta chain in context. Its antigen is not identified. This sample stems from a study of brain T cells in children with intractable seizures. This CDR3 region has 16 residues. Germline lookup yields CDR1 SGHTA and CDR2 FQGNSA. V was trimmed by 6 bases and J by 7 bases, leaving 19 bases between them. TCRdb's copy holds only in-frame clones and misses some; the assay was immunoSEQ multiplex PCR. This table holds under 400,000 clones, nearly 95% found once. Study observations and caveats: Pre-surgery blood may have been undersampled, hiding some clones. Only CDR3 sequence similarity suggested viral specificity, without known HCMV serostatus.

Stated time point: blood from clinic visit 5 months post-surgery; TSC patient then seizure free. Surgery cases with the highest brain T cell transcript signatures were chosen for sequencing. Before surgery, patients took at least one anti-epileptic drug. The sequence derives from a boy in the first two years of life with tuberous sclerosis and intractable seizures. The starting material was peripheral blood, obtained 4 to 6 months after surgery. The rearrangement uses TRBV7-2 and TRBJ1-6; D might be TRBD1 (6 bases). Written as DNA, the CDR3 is TGTGCCAGCAGTTTCCGCGTGGGGGCTGGGAATTCACCCCTCCACTTT. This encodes CASSFRVGAGNSPLHF.